The 12 T cell receptor beta chains below were found in one sample sequenced in a study of identical twins. One entry per CDR3 protein results from TCRdb running MiXCR on the 5' RACE reads. The table has roughly 710,000 distinct CDR3 sequences, approximately 6.1% seen once. The sample comprised naive T cells sorted from blood. The source is a man younger than 35 in good health.

This clonotype was counted many times. The chain employs TRBV7-2 and TRBJ1-5, with unresolved D. The V and J ends lost 1 base and 1 base respectively, with 11 bases between them. In germline, CDR1 is SGHTA, CDR2 FQGNSA. The CDR3 runs 16 residues. The CDR3 DNA is TGTGCCAGCAGCTTAGGAGGCCAGGACAGCAATCAGCCCCAGCATTTT. Its translation is CASSLGGQDSNQPQHF.

Concerning this clonotype: Here the CDR3 omits its conserved ending phenylalanine or tryptophan, so a read error is the likely source. The chain links TRBV6-5 to TRBJ2-3, with TRBD2 as a possible D gene (5 bases). The CDR3 totals 14 residues. Trimming took off 3 bases at V and 4 bases at J, with 11 bases between the two ends. From germline, CDR1 is MNHEY and CDR2 SVGAGI. The CDR3 is CASSYRGPADTQYL. Here the CDR3 DNA reads TGTGCCAGCAGTTATCGAGGGCCGGCAGATACGCAGTATTTG.

The table lists this clonotype with many counts. The J gene is TRBJ2-1, the V gene TRBV7-2; D unclear. V was trimmed by 5 bases and J by 7 bases, leaving 12 bases between them. The CDR3 length is 13 residues. CDR1 and CDR2 from the germline V gene are SGHTA and FQGNSA. The chain's CDR3 is CASSRLWGNEQFF. CDR3 coding DNA: TGTGCCAGCAGCCGCTTGTGGGGTAATGAGCAGTTCTTC.

The CDR3 nucleotides are TGCGCCAGCAGCTTGGCACTAGCGGGGCTGGGGAACGAGCAGTACTTC. The encoded protein is CASSLALAGLGNEQYF. V and J are TRBV5-1 and TRBJ2-7; 10 bases map to TRBD2. This CDR3 is built from 16 residues. The V gene end was trimmed by 0 bases and the J gene end by 5 bases; junction bases not matched to a gene: 8. The V gene's germline CDR1 is SGHRS and CDR2 YFSETQ. The full variable domain, rest sourced from reference TRBV5-1 and TRBJ2-7, is KAGVTQTPRYLIKTRGQQVTLSCSPISGHRSVSWYQQTPGQGLQFLFEYFSETQRNKGNFPGRFSGRQFSNSRSEMNVSTLELGDSALYLCASSLALAGLGNEQYFGPGTRLTVT.

This clonotype was seen repeatedly, ten times or more. The J gene is TRBJ2-7, the V gene TRBV27, with 7 bases lining up with TRBD1. There are 13 residues in the CDR3. Germline CDR1 and CDR2: MNHEY and SMNVEV (reference sequence). The junction had 5 bases not matched to a gene; V was cut back by 8 bases and J by 1 base. CDR3 sequence: CASRDRASYEQYF. DNA for the CDR3: TGTGCCAGCCGCGACAGGGCTTCCTACGAGCAGTACTTC.

The chain couples TRBV18 to TRBJ2-5; 8 bases are shared with TRBD1. The CDR3 extends over 15 amino acids. Germline V lookup: CDR1 KGHSH, CDR2 LQKENI. J was trimmed by 5 bases and V by 5 bases; bases with no gene match: 10. The DNA of the CDR3 is TGTGCCAGCTCAACAAGCCTGGACAGGGTCGAGACCCAGTACTTC. It specifies CASSTSLDRVETQYF. Complete variable domain (other parts from reference TRBV18 and TRBJ2-5): NAGVMQNPRHLVRRRGQEARLRCSPMKGHSHVYWYRQLPEEGLKFMVYLQKENIIDESGMPKERFSAEFPKEGPSILRIQQVVRGDSAAYFCASSTSLDRVETQYFGPGTRLLVL.

CDR3 sequence: CSASLTGGKLFF. For the CDR3, the DNA is TGCAGTGCATCGCTTACAGGGGGAAAACTGTTTTTT. The chain joins TRBV20-1 to TRBJ1-4; TRBD1 aligns across 8 bases. The CDR3 runs 12 residues. The junction had 7 bases not matched to a gene; V was cut back by 6 bases and J by 10 bases. From germline, CDR1 is DFQATT and CDR2 SNEGSKA (reference sequence).

This rearrangement joins TRBV12-3 or TRBV12-4 to TRBJ2-3; 15 bases match TRBD2. V lost 1 base, J lost 5 bases, and 4 bases stayed unmatched. The CDR3 length is 17 residues. The CDR3 bases are TGTGCCAGCAGTTTAGGGGGACTAGCGGGAGGAATAGATACGCAGTATTTT. Translation: CASSLGGLAGGIDTQYF.

This clonotype was seen ten or more times. The V gene is TRBV5-1, the J gene TRBJ2-1; 11 bases map to TRBD2. The germline V gene encodes CDR1 SGHRS and CDR2 YFSETQ. The CDR3 has 14 amino acids. The V gene end was trimmed by 4 bases and the J gene end by 9 bases; junction bases not matched to a gene: 6. CDR3 bases: TGCGCCAGCAGCCTTAGCGGGAGGGCCCGTGAGCAGTTCTTC. Amino acid sequence: CASSLSGRAREQFF.

This clonotype was found many times. The chain employs TRBV11-2 and TRBJ2-5; 11 bases match TRBD2. J gave up 4 bases and V 1 base, and 5 bases lay outside the gene matches. In germline, CDR1 is SGHAT, CDR2 FQNNGV. This CDR3 spans 16 amino acids. The CDR3 here is CASSLGTSGLRETQYF. The CDR3 DNA reads TGTGCCAGCAGCTTAGGGACTAGCGGGTTAAGAGAGACCCAGTACTTC.

This clonotype was detected many times. This chain joins TRBV12-3 or TRBV12-4 and TRBJ2-1; D is possibly TRBD1 or TRBD2 (5 bases each). The CDR3 contains 11 residues. Trimming took off 8 bases at V and 7 bases at J, with 9 bases between the two ends. Here the CDR3 reads CASGWGNEQFF. CDR3 nucleotide sequence: TGTGCCAGCGGATGGGGGAATGAGCAGTTCTTC.

This clonotype has a count of ten or more. V gene TRBV5-1 combines with J gene TRBJ1-3; D gene uncertain. Trimming took 5 bases from V and 4 from J, leaving 13 bases between them. This CDR3 comprises 14 residues. Germline V gene sequence: CDR1 SGHRS, CDR2 YFSETQ. CDR3 DNA: TGCGCCAGCAGGGTAATCGGGGAAGGAAACACCATATATTTT. It codes for CASRVIGEGNTIYF.